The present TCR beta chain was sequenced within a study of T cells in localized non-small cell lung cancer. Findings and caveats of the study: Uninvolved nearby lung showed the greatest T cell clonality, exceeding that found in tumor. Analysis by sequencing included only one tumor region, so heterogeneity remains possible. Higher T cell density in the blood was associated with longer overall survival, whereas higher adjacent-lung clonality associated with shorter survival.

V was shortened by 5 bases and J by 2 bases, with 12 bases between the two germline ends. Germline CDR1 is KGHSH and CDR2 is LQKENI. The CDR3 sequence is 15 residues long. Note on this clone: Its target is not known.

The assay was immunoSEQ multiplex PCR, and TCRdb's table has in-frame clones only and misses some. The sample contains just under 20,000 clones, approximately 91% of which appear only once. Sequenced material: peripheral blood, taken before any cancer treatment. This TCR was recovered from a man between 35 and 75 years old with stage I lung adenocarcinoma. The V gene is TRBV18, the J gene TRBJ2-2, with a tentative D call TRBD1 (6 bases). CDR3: CASSGRGGNTGELFF. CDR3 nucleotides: TGTGCCAGCTCAGGCAGGGGCGGAAACACCGGGGAGCTGTTTTTT.